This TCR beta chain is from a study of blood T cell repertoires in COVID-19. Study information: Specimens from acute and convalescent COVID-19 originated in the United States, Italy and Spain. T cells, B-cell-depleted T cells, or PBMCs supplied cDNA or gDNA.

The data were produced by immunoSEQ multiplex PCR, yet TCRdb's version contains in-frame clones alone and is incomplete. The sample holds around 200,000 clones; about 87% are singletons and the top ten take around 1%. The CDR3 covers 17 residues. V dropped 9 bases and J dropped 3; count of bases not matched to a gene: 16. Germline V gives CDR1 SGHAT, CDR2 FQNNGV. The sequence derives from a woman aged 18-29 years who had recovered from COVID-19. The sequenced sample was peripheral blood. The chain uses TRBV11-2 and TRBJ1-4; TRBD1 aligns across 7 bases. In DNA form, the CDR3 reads TGTGCCAGTACCCGCGGACAGGTCGGCCGCCCTAATGAAAAACTGTTTTTT. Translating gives CASTRGQVGRPNEKLFF.